A single count supports the clone carrying this T cell receptor beta chain. CDR3 length equals 15 residues. V shed 5 bases and J 2 bases; nucleotides not matched to a gene: 9. Germline V gives CDR1 SQVTM, CDR2 ANQGSEA. In the original workflow: Researchers report that nucleated cell counts were estimated from reference gene primer amplification. TCRdb's table, derived via immunoSEQ multiplex PCR, lists solely in-frame clones and lacks some. V, J and clone size were drawn from that table, and D and trimming were deduced from the DNA. This table holds some 100,000 clones, approximately 93% found once. These data come from a study of blood T cell repertoires in COVID-19. Background on the study: Spain, Italy and the United States supplied samples that represented acute and convalescent COVID-19. PBMCs, B-cell-depleted T cells, or T cells were the source of the cDNA or gDNA that made up the material.

This chain connects TRBV29-1 to TRBJ2-3; 8 bases align to TRBD2. Sequencing input: peripheral blood. This receptor was identified in a man in his fifties with active COVID-19. CDR3: CSVRSGTSYTDTQYF. For the CDR3, the DNA is TGCAGCGTTAGATCCGGGACTAGTTACACAGATACGCAGTATTTT.